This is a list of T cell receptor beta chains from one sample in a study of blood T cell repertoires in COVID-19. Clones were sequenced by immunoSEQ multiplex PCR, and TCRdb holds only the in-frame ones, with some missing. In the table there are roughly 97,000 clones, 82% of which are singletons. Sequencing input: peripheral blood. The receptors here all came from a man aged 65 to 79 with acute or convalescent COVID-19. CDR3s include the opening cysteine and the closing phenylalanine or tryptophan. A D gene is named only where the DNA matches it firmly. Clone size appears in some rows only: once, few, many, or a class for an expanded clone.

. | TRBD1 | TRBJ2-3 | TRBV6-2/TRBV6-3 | CASSYPRGGSSTDTQYF | TGTGCCAGCAGTTACCCGCGAGGGGGCTCGAGCACAGATACGCAGTATTTT
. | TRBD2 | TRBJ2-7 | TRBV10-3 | CAISEPGLAGRPAYEQYF | TGTGCCATCAGTGAGCCGGGACTAGCGGGCCGACCTGCCTACGAGCAGTACTTC
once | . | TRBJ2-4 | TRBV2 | CASSSSGTRAKNIQYF | TGTGCCAGCAGTAGTAGCGGTACCCGAGCCAAAAACATTCAGTACTTC
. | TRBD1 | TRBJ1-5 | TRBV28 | CASSFRDRVYQPQHF | TGTGCCAGCAGTTTTCGTGACAGGGTTTATCAGCCCCAGCATTTT
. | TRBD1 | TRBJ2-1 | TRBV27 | CASQRDSSYNEQFF | TGTGCCAGCCAGAGGGACAGCTCCTACAATGAGCAGTTCTTC
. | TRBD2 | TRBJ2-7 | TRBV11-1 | CASSWTSGSYEQYF | TGTGCCAGCAGCTGGACTAGCGGGAGCTACGAGCAGTACTTC
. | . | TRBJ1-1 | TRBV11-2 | CASSLRRAGNTEAFF | TGTGCCAGCAGCTTAAGGCGGGCGGGGAACACTGAAGCTTTCTTT
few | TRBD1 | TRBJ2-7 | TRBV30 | CAFDRGIHEQYF | TGTGCCTTTGACAGGGGGATCCACGAGCAGTACTTC
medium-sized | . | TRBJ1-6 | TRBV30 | CAWRGGGRSPLHF | TGTGCCTGGAGAGGAGGTGGGCGTTCACCCCTCCACTTT
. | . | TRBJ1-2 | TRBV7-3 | CASSLSGQPYGYTF | TGTGCCAGCAGCTTATCCGGACAGCCCTATGGCTACACCTTC
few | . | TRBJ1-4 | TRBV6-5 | CASSATTTNEKLFF | TGTGCCAGCAGCGCCACTACAACTAATGAAAAACTGTTTTTT
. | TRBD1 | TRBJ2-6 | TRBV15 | CATSRDEVQGAIGANVLTF | TGTGCCACCAGCAGAGATGAGGTTCAGGGGGCGATAGGGGCCAACGTCCTGACTTTC
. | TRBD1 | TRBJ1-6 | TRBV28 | CASSPGTGGTGNSPLHF | TGTGCCAGCAGTCCAGGGACAGGGGGTACAGGAAATTCACCCCTCCACTTT
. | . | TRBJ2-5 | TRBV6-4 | CASSQGIQETQYF | TGTGCCAGCAGCCAGGGAATACAAGAGACCCAGTACTTC
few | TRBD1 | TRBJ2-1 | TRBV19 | CASSVRQGWNEQFF | TGTGCCAGTAGTGTCAGACAGGGGTGGAATGAGCAGTTCTTC
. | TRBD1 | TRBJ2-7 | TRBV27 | CASSELGGFVYEQYF | TGTGCCAGCAGTGAATTAGGGGGCTTTGTCTACGAGCAGTACTTC
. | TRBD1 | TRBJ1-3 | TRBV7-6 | CASSFLPGQGARGNTIYF | TGTGCCAGCAGCTTCTTACCGGGACAGGGGGCGCGTGGAAACACCATATATTTT
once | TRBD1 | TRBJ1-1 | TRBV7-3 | CASSLNEGQEAFF | TGTGCCAGCAGCTTAAACGAGGGACAGGAAGCTTTCTTT
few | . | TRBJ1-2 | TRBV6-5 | CASSYVPGSEGGGYTF | TGTGCCAGCAGTTACGTACCGGGCTCCGAGGGAGGGGGCTACACCTTC
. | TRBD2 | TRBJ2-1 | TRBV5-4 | CASSLGWRGRHYNEQFF | TGTGCCAGCAGCTTGGGGTGGCGGGGGAGACACTACAATGAGCAGTTCTTC
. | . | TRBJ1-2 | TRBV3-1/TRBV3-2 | CASSQGASSFYGYTF | TGTGCCAGCAGCCAAGGGGCATCTTCTTTCTATGGCTACACCTTC
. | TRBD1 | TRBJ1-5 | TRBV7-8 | CASSLEVRGHDNQPQHF | TGTGCCAGCAGCTTAGAGGTCAGGGGGCATGACAATCAGCCCCAGCATTTT
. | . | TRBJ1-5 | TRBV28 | CASKLGSQPQHF | TGTGCCAGCAAACTAGGAAGTCAGCCCCAGCATTTT
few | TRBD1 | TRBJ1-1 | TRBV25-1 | CASSATLGQGNTEAFF | TGTGCCAGCAGTGCAACCCTGGGACAGGGAAACACTGAAGCTTTCTTT
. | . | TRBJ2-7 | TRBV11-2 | CASSLDIGLSYEQYF | TGTGCCAGCAGCTTAGATATAGGACTCTCCTACGAGCAGTACTTC
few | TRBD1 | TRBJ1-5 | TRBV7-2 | CASSLGQGNQPQHF | TGTGCCAGCAGCTTAGGACAGGGTAATCAGCCCCAGCATTTT
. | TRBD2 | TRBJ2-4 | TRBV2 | CASSPFSGGNIQYF | TGTGCCAGCTCCCCTTTTAGCGGGGGAAACATTCAGTACTTC
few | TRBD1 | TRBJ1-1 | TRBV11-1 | CASSFGQAIEAFF | TGTGCCAGCAGCTTTGGACAGGCGATTGAAGCTTTCTTT
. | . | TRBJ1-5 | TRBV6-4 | CASSAGRNQPQHF | TGTGCCAGCAGTGCAGGGCGCAATCAGCCCCAGCATTTT
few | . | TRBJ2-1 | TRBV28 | CASSLIQDEQFF | TGTGCCAGCAGTTTAATTCAGGATGAGCAGTTCTTC
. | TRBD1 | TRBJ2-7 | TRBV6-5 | CASRGQGGYEQYF | TGTGCCAGCAGGGGACAGGGAGGCTACGAGCAGTACTTC
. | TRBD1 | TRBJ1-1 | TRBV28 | CASSLYRGQGAFF | TGTGCCAGCAGTTTATACAGGGGCCAGGGTGCTTTCTTT
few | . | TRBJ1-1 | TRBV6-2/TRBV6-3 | CASSPAGRGGNTEAFF | TGTGCCAGCAGTCCCGCGGGGCGGGGCGGGAACACTGAAGCTTTCTTT
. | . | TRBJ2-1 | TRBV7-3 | CASSLTTSFSEQFF | TGTGCCAGCAGCTTAACTACTAGTTTCAGTGAGCAGTTCTTC
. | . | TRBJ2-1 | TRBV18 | CASLTVREQFF | TGTGCCAGCTTAACGGTCCGGGAGCAGTTCTTC
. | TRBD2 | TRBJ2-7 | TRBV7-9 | CASSPRLAGPYEQYF | TGTGCCAGCAGCCCCAGACTAGCGGGACCCTACGAGCAGTACTTC
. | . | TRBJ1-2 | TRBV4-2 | CASSQRHSQATDGYTF | TGTGCCAGCAGCCAAAGACACTCACAGGCAACGGATGGCTACACCTTC
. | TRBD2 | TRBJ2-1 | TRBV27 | CASRGTSGIYNEQFF | TGTGCCAGCAGGGGGACTAGCGGTATCTACAATGAGCAGTTCTTC
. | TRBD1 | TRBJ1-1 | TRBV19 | CATSDRGPPLDTEAFF | TGTGCCACTTCGGACAGGGGGCCCCCCTTGGACACTGAAGCTTTCTTT
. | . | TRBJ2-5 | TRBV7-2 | CASSLGDLYQETQYF | TGTGCCAGCAGCTTAGGGGACTTGTACCAAGAGACCCAGTACTTC
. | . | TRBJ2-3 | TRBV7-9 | CASSLAISPFATDTQYF | TGTGCCAGCAGCTTAGCGATTAGCCCCTTCGCCACAGATACGCAGTATTTT
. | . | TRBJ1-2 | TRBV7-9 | CASSLGGTPIGRYTF | TGTGCCAGCAGCTTAGGTGGGACTCCAATTGGGCGCTACACCTTC